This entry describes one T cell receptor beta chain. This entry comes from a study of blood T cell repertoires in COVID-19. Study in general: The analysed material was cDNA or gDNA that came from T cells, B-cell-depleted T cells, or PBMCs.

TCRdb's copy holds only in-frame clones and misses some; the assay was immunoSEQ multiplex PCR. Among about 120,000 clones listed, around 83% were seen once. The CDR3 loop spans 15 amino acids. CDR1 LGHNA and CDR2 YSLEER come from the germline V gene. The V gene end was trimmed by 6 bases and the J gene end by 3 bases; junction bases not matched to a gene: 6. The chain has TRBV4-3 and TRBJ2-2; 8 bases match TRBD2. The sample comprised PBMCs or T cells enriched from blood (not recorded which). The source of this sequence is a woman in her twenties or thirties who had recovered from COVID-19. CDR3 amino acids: CASRSGSGDTGELFF. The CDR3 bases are TGCGCCAGCAGATCGGGTAGCGGGGACACCGGGGAGCTGTTTTTT.